The 30 T cell receptor beta chains below all came from one sample that was sequenced in a study of CD8 T cells in Susac syndrome (dated by TCRdb to the late 2010s). Library preparation used the immunoSEQ multiplex PCR assay. RNA was extracted using the RNeasy kit, and roughly 0.45 to 1 ug of the RNA was reverse transcribed with random hexamers. The public reads were reprocessed in TCRdb via fastp at Q25 and MiXCR, keeping in-frame beta chains. CDR3 protein duplicates are merged, each entry listing the most common genes and DNA. This sample has about 130,000 distinct CDR3 sequences in its table, and 93% of those were observed once. Roughly 0.3% of the sample belongs to the ten largest clones. Specimen: CD8+ T cells from PBMCs. Receptors originate from a human donor with multiple sclerosis.

This clonotype showed up just once. The chain has TRBV12-3 or TRBV12-4 and TRBJ2-5; D may correspond to TRBD1 or TRBD2 (6 bases each). The V gene lost 3 bases and the J gene lost 4 bases, with 15 bases spanning the gap. The CDR3 loop spans 15 amino acids. This CDR3 is CASSFHRAGGETQYF. CDR3 nucleotide sequence: TGTGCCAGCAGTTTCCACAGGGCCGGGGGAGAGACCCAGTACTTC.

The chain recombines TRBV6-6 with TRBJ2-3; D remains ambiguous. V gave up 0 bases and J gave up 5 bases, with 6 bases separating them. CDR1 and CDR2 from the germline V gene are MNHNY and SVGAGI (reference sequence). CDR3 length equals 13 residues. The CDR3 loop reads CASSYSLGDTQYF. The CDR3 DNA reads as TGTGCCAGCAGTTACTCCCTCGGAGATACGCAGTATTTT.

V is TRBV27 and J is TRBJ1-4; maybe TRBD1 (6 bases). V was clipped by 2 bases and J by 4 bases, with 8 bases between them. This CDR3 has 14 amino acids. Germline assignment: CDR1 MNHEY and CDR2 SMNVEV (reference sequence). The DNA for the CDR3 is TGTGCCAGCAGTTTAGGGGGCATTAATGAAAAACTGTTTTTT. Encoded protein: CASSLGGINEKLFF.

The chain carries TRBV12-3 or TRBV12-4 and TRBJ1-2; a weak D match, TRBD1 (6 bases). V lost 1 base, J lost 6 bases, and 9 bases lay in between. The CDR3 has 13 amino acids. CDR3 DNA: TGTGCCAGCAGTTTAGGTCAGGGGCATGGCTACACCTTC. Translated, it gives CASSLGQGHGYTF.

The chain couples TRBV28 to TRBJ1-1, with 7 bases lining up with TRBD1. The germline V gene encodes CDR1 MDHEN and CDR2 SYDVKM. This CDR3 has 17 residues. The V gene end was trimmed by 9 bases and the J gene end by 6 bases; junction bases not matched to a gene: 22. CDR3 nucleotides: TGTGCCAGTAACCGGGGTCGGGACAGCCCGGCAAGGGCTGAAGCTTTCTTT. This encodes CASNRGRDSPARAEAFF.

V usage is TRBV20-1 and J usage is TRBJ1-2, with D possibly being TRBD1 (5 bases). The V gene's germline CDR1 is DFQATT and CDR2 SNEGSKA (reference sequence). Trimming took off 5 bases at V and 4 bases at J, with 17 bases between the two ends. This CDR3 region has 14 residues. The CDR3 loop reads CSAPTGTGPYGYTF. The CDR3 DNA reads as TGCAGTGCTCCGACGGGTACAGGCCCCTATGGCTACACCTTC.

This chain links TRBV11-2 with TRBJ2-7; possible D gene TRBD2, 5 bases. CDR1 and CDR2 (germline): SGHAT, FQNNGV. The CDR3 is 13 residues long. Trimming took off 1 base at V and 4 bases at J, with 8 bases between the two ends. The CDR3 DNA is TGTGCCAGCAGCTTAGGTCCGGGGTACGAGCAGTACGTC. It codes for CASSLGPGYEQYV.

V gene TRBV12-5 combines with J gene TRBJ1-1, with 7 bases matching TRBD1. Germline V lookup: CDR1 LGHNT, CDR2 FRNRAP. J was trimmed by 1 base and V by 5 bases; bases with no gene match: 7. This CDR3 is 15 amino acids long. CDR3 residues: CASGTGDSKNTEAFF. DNA of the CDR3: TGTGCTAGTGGTACCGGGGACAGCAAGAACACTGAAGCTTTCTTT.

The rearrangement links TRBV9 to TRBJ1-3, with D uncertain. The germline V and J ends were trimmed by 5 bases and 4 bases, with 4 bases remaining between them. CDR1 is SGDLS and CDR2 is YYNGEE in the germline V gene. The CDR3 is made up of 11 amino acids. The CDR3 DNA is TGTGCCAGCAGAAGAGGAAACACCATATATTTT. This encodes CASRRGNTIYF.

The chain carries TRBV7-8 and TRBJ1-4; 8 nucleotides agree with TRBD1. The junction had 6 bases not matched to a gene; V was cut back by 1 base and J by 8 bases. This CDR3 has 15 residues. Germline V lookup: CDR1 SGHVS, CDR2 FQNEAQ. The CDR3 spells CASSLDGTGQEKLFF. The CDR3 coding sequence is TGTGCCAGCAGCTTAGACGGGACAGGACAGGAAAAACTGTTTTTT. Full variable domain (missing parts from reference TRBV7-8 and TRBJ1-4): GAGVSQSPRYKVAKRGQDVALRCDPISGHVSLFWYQQALGQGPEFLTYFQNEAQLDKSGLPSDRFFAERPEGSVSTLKIQRTQQEDSAVYLCASSLDGTGQEKLFFGSGTQLSVL.

V is TRBV27 and J is TRBJ2-6; D not resolved. The CDR3 sequence is 14 residues long. Trimming cost V 5 bases and J 0 bases, with 5 bases left between them. Germline assignment: CDR1 MNHEY and CDR2 SMNVEV (reference sequence). The CDR3 spells CASSQLSGANVLTF. As DNA, the CDR3 is TGTGCCAGCAGTCAGCTCTCTGGGGCCAACGTCCTGACTTTC.

CDR3 sequence (DNA): TGTGCCAGCATCCCCTATAGGGGCACTGAAGCTTTCTTT. Encoded protein: CASIPYRGTEAFF. The chain carries TRBV19 and TRBJ1-1, with D possibly TRBD1 on 5 matching bases. Trimming shortened V by 9 bases and J by 4 bases, and 15 bases separated the two germline ends. Looked up from germline, CDR1 is LNHDA and CDR2 is SQIVND (reference sequence). The CDR3 consists of 13 residues.

V gene TRBV15 combines with J gene TRBJ1-2, with 9 bases matching TRBD1. The V and J ends lost 2 bases and 7 bases, in that order; junction bases with no gene match: 8. Germline V gene sequence: CDR1 LNHNV, CDR2 YYDKDF (reference sequence). CDR3 length equals 15 residues. CDR3 residues: CATSRSRTGDTGYTF. The CDR3 nucleotides are TGTGCCACCAGCAGATCCAGGACAGGGGATACTGGCTACACCTTC.

V usage is TRBV12-3 or TRBV12-4 and J usage is TRBJ1-2, with D possibly matching TRBD1 (6 bases). With 0 bases removed from V and 6 bases from J, the gap between germline ends came to 14 bases. This CDR3 comprises 15 residues. The CDR3 nucleotides are TGTGCCAGCAGTTTAGCGCAGGGGTATGCGGATGGCTACACCTTC. Translation: CASSLAQGYADGYTF.

The sample holds many counts of this clonotype. The V call is TRBV13, the J call TRBJ1-2; D remains ambiguous. Germline V gene lookup returns CDR1 PRHDT and CDR2 FYEKMQ (reference sequence). V was cut by 1 base and J by 6 bases, with 12 bases left in between. CDR3 length: 14 amino acids. CDR3 loop: CASSLEGDTDGYTF. The CDR3 DNA reads TGTGCCAGCAGCTTAGAGGGCGACACGGATGGCTACACCTTC.

This sequence joins TRBV12-3 or TRBV12-4 and TRBJ2-7, with TRBD1 identical over 9 bases. J lost 4 bases, V lost 6 bases, and 10 bases had no gene match. CDR3 length: 15 amino acids. CDR3 loop: CASSGSTGGSYEQYF. CDR3 nucleotide sequence: TGTGCCAGCAGCGGATCGACAGGGGGGAGTTACGAGCAGTACTTC.

J is TRBJ2-5 and V is TRBV5-4; 10 nucleotides match TRBD2. With 1 base clipped from V and 5 bases from J, the junction kept 17 bases outside the gene matches. The CDR3 has 19 amino acids. Germline V lookup: CDR1 SGHNT, CDR2 YYREEE (reference sequence). CDR3 residues: CASSLPRTSGNSRVETQYF. The CDR3 nucleotides are TGTGCCAGCAGCTTGCCCCGAACTAGCGGGAACTCCCGGGTGGAGACCCAGTACTTC. The entire variable domain, with the rest obtained from reference TRBV5-4 and TRBJ2-5, is as follows: ETGVTQSPTHLIKTRGQQVTLRCSSQSGHNTVSWYQQALGQGPQFIFQYYREEENGRGNFPPRFSGLQFPNYSSELNVNALELDDSALYLCASSLPRTSGNSRVETQYFGPGTRLLVL.

The chain couples TRBV7-6 to TRBJ2-5, with TRBD1 matching over 9 bases. The germline V gene has CDR1 SGHVS and CDR2 FNYEAQ. The junction had 17 bases not matched to a gene; V was cut back by 4 bases and J by 5 bases. The CDR3 has 18 amino acids. The chain's CDR3 is CASSYGTGKVRAMETQYF. DNA of the CDR3: TGTGCCAGCAGCTACGGGACAGGGAAGGTTAGGGCAATGGAGACCCAGTACTTC.

This sequence joins TRBV7-6 and TRBJ2-7; 12 bases map to TRBD2. Germline CDR1 is SGHVS and CDR2 is FNYEAQ. CDR3 length: 14 amino acids. V shed 4 bases, J shed 6 bases, and the junction held 4 bases outside the gene matches. CDR3 sequence reads: CASSWTSGEAEQYF. For the CDR3, the DNA is TGTGCCAGCAGCTGGACTAGCGGGGAGGCCGAGCAGTACTTC.

V is TRBV27 and J is TRBJ2-7; D is possibly TRBD1 or TRBD2 (5 bases each). Germline values: CDR1 MNHEY, CDR2 SMNVEV (reference sequence). V shed 8 bases and J shed 4 bases, with 12 bases lying between them. This CDR3 comprises 12 residues. In DNA form, the CDR3 reads TGTGCCAGCTCGAGGGGACGATACGAGCAGTACTTC. Residues: CASSRGRYEQYF.

This clonotype is a singleton in its sample. The chain joins TRBV28 to TRBJ2-7, with D perhaps assigned TRBD1 or TRBD2 (6 bases each). The V end was cut by 6 bases, the J end by 4 bases, with 19 bases between. Germline V lookup: CDR1 MDHEN, CDR2 SYDVKM. The length of the CDR3 is 15 residues. The CDR3 spells CASRAPGTGAYEQYF. The CDR3, as DNA: TGTGCCAGCAGGGCCCCCGGGACGGGGGCATACGAGCAGTACTTC.

This clonotype was observed a single time. The chain uses TRBV12-3 or TRBV12-4 and TRBJ1-2; 8 bases agree with TRBD1. With V trimmed by 5 bases and J by 7 bases, 9 bases remained unmatched. The CDR3 covers 14 residues. CDR3 protein: CASSPSGGGIGYTF. The CDR3 DNA reads TGTGCCAGCAGTCCGTCAGGGGGCGGCATTGGCTACACCTTC.

The chain couples TRBV19 to TRBJ2-2; a weak D match, TRBD2 (5 bases). V dropped 6 bases and J dropped 8 bases, with 10 bases sitting between them. The CDR3 totals 12 residues. Germline CDR1 and CDR2: LNHDA and SQIVND (reference sequence). This CDR3 is CASRNGVGELFF. The CDR3 DNA reads as TGTGCCAGTAGAAACGGGGTTGGGGAGCTGTTTTTT.

V gene TRBV2 combines with J gene TRBJ1-6; 8 bases line up with TRBD1. Germline V gene data show CDR1 as SNHLY and CDR2 as FYNNEI. The CDR3 extends over 14 amino acids. The V and J ends lost 6 bases and 14 bases, in that order; junction bases with no gene match: 12. For the CDR3, the DNA is TGTGCCAGCAGGCAAGGGACAGGCGCGTCGACCCTCCACTTT. Its protein is CASRQGTGASTLHF.

The chain employs TRBV6-5 and TRBJ1-1; maybe TRBD1 (5 bases). V lost 2 bases and J lost 0, with 10 bases in between. This CDR3 spans 15 amino acids. Germline-derived CDR1 and CDR2 are MNHEY and SVGAGI. The CDR3 reads CASSYTQGLNTEAFF. CDR3 coding DNA: TGTGCCAGCAGTTACACCCAGGGTCTGAACACTGAAGCTTTCTTT.

The J gene is TRBJ2-1, the V gene TRBV7-8, with a weak D call TRBD2 (5 bases). The V gene lost 6 bases and the J gene lost 4 bases, with 10 bases spanning the gap. Germline CDR1 and CDR2: SGHVS and FQNEAQ. CDR3 size: 13 residues. CDR3 residues: CASREAEYNEQFF. DNA for the CDR3: TGTGCCAGCAGGGAGGCAGAATACAATGAGCAGTTCTTC.

The sample holds one count of this clonotype. The chain recombines TRBV19 with TRBJ2-5, with D possibly TRBD2 on 6 matching bases. The V end lost 1 base, the J end lost 3 bases, and 12 bases lay between the germline ends. Germline CDR1 LNHDA, CDR2 SQIVND (reference sequence). The CDR3 runs to 15 residues. The CDR3 DNA reads TGTGCCAGTAGTATAGTGGCGGGACCAAAAGAGACCCAGTACTTC. Its protein is CASSIVAGPKETQYF. Full variable domain (outside the CDR3, taken from reference TRBV19 and TRBJ2-5): DGGITQSPKYLFRKEGQNVTLSCEQNLNHDAMYWYRQDPGQGLRLIYYSQIVNDFQKGDIAEGYSVSREKKESFPLTVTSAQKNPTAFYLCASSIVAGPKETQYFGPGTRLLVL.

V and J are TRBV5-1 and TRBJ2-1; maybe TRBD1 (7 bases). The V gene lost 3 bases and the J gene lost 1 base, with 20 bases spanning the gap. CDR3 length: 18 amino acids. CDR1 and CDR2 (germline): SGHRS, YFSETQ. The DNA of the CDR3 is TGCGCCAGCAGCTCCGGCCGGGGCGGGACAGCATCCTACAATGAGCAGTTCTTC. Its protein product is CASSSGRGGTASYNEQFF. The entire variable domain, with the rest obtained from reference TRBV5-1 and TRBJ2-1, is as follows: KAGVTQTPRYLIKTRGQQVTLSCSPISGHRSVSWYQQTPGQGLQFLFEYFSETQRNKGNFPGRFSGRQFSNSRSEMNVSTLELGDSALYLCASSSGRGGTASYNEQFFGPGTRLTVL.

The CDR3 loop is CASSPQVLMGEQYV. CDR3 nucleotide sequence: TGTGCCAGCAGTCCACAGGTTCTAATGGGCGAGCAGTACGTC. The V gene is TRBV6-2 or TRBV6-3, the J gene TRBJ2-7, with a tentative D call TRBD1 (5 bases). The CDR3 covers 14 residues. V was cut by 5 bases and J by 6 bases, with 17 bases left in between. Germline loops: CDR1 MNHEY, CDR2 SVGEGT.

The V call is TRBV5-6, the J call TRBJ1-4, with D unresolved. The CDR3 sequence is 16 residues long. With 1 base removed from V and 3 bases from J, the gap between germline ends came to 13 bases. CDR1 is SGHDT and CDR2 is YYEEEE in the germline V gene. CDR3 residues: CASSLNTGSSNEKLFF. The CDR3 DNA follows: TGTGCCAGCAGCTTGAATACCGGAAGTTCTAATGAAAAACTGTTTTTT.